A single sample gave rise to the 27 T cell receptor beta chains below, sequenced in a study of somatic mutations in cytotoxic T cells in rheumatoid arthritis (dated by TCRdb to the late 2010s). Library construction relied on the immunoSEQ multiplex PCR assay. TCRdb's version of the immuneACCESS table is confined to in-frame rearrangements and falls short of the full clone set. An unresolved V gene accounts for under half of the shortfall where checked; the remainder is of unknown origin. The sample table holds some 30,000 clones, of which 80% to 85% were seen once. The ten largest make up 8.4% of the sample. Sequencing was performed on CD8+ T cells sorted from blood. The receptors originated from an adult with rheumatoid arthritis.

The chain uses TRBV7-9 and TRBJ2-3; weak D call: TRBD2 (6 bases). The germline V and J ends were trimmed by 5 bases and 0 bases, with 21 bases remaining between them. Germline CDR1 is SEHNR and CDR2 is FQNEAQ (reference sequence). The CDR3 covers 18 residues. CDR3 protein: CASSPGGAGSTSTDTQYF. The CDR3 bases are TGTGCCAGCAGCCCCGGAGGGGCGGGATCTACTAGCACAGATACGCAGTATTTT.

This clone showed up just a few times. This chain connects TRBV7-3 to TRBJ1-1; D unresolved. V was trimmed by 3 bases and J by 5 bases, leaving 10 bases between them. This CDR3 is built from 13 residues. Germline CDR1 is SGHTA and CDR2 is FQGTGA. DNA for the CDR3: TGTGCCAGCAGCTTCGAGGTATCGACTGAAGCTTTCTTT. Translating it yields CASSFEVSTEAFF.

The chain's CDR3 is CASSLGLAGGLGKNIQYF. As DNA, the CDR3 is TGTGCCAGCAGCTTAGGACTAGCGGGAGGGCTAGGCAAAAACATTCAGTACTTC. This chain joins TRBV13 and TRBJ2-4, with 13 nucleotides matching TRBD2. Trimming removed 0 bases from V and 3 bases from J; junction bases left unmatched: 5. The CDR3 is 18 residues long. The germline CDR1 and CDR2 sequences are PRHDT and FYEKMQ (reference sequence).

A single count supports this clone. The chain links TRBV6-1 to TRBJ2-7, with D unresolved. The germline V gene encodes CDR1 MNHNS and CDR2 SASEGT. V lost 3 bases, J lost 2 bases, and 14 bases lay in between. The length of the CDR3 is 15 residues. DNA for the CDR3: TGTGCCAGCAGTGAGACGTCAGGTCTGACCTACGAGCAGTACTTC. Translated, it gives CASSETSGLTYEQYF.

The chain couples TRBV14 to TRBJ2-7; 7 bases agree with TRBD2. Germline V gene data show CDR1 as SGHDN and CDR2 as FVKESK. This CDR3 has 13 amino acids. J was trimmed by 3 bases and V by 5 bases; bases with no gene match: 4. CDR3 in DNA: TGTGCCAGCAGCATGGGGGGGAACTACGAGCAGTACTTC. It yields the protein CASSMGGNYEQYF.

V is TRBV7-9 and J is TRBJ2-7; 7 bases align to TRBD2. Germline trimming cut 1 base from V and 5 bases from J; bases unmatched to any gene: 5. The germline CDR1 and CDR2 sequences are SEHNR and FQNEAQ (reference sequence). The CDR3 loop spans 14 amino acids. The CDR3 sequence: CASSLGGAGDEQYF. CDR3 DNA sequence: TGTGCCAGCAGCTTAGGTGGTGCGGGAGACGAGCAGTACTTC.

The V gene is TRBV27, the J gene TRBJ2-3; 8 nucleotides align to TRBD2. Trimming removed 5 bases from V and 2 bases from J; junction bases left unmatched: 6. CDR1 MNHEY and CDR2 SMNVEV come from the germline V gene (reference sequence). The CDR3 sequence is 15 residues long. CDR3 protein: CASSASGLSTDTQYF. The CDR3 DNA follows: TGTGCCAGCAGTGCTAGCGGGCTTTCCACAGATACGCAGTATTTT.

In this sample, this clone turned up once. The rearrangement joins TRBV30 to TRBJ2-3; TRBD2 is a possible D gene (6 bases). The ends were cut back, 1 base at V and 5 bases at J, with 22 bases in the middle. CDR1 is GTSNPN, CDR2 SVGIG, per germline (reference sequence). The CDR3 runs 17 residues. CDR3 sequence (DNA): TGTGCCTGGAGTGGCAAGAACTGGGGGGTAGGTCAAGATACGCAGTATTTT. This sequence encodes CAWSGKNWGVGQDTQYF.

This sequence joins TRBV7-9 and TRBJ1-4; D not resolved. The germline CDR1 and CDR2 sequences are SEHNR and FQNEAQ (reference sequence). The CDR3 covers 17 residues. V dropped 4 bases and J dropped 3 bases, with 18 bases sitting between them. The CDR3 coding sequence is TGTGCCAGCAGCTATCCTGATCCTTCGTGGGCTAATGAAAAACTGTTTTTT. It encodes CASSYPDPSWANEKLFF.

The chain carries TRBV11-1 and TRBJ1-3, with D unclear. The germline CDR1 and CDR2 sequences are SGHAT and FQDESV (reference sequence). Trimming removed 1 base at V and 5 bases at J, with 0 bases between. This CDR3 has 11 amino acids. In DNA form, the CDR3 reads TGTGCCAGCAGCTTAGGAAACACCATATATTTT. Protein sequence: CASSLGNTIYF.

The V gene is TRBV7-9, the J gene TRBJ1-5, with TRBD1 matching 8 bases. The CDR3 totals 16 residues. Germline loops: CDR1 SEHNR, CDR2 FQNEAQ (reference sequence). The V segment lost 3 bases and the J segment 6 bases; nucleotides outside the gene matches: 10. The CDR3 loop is CASSFNDIRGPQPQHF. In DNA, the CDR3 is TGTGCCAGCAGCTTCAACGATATCAGGGGGCCTCAGCCCCAGCATTTT.

The CDR3 region has the DNA TGTGCCAGCAGCATTTATAAGCTCGGAGCTGAAGCTTTCTTT. Its translation: CASSIYKLGAEAFF. This chain uses TRBV11-2 with TRBJ1-1; D ambiguous. The length of the CDR3 is 14 residues. The germline CDR1 and CDR2 sequences are SGHAT and FQNNGV. V lost 5 bases and J lost 6, with 16 bases in between.

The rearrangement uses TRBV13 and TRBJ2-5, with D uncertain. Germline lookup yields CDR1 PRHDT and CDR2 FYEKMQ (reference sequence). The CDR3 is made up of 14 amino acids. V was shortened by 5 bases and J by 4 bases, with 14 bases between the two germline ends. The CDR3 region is CASSPPLERETQYF. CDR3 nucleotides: TGTGCCAGCAGCCCCCCCCTAGAGCGAGAGACCCAGTACTTC.

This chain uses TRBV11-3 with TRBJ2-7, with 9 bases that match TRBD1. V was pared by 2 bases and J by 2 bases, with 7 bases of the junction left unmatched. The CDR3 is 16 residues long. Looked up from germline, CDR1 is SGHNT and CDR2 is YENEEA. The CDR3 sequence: CASSLPRDRDPYEQYF. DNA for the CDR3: TGTGCCAGCAGCTTACCCCGGGACAGGGATCCCTACGAGCAGTACTTC.

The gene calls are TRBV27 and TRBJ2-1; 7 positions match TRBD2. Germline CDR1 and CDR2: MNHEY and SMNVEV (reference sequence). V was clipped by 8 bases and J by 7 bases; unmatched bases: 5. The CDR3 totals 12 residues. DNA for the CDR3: TGTGCCAGCCGCCTGGGGGGGAATGAGCAGTTCTTC. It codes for CASRLGGNEQFF.

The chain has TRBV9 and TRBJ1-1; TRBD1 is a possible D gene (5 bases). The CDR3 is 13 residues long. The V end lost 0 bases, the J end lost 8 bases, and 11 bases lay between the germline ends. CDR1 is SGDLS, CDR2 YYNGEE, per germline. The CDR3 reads CASSVGDEEEAFF. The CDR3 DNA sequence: TGTGCCAGCAGCGTAGGGGACGAAGAAGAAGCTTTCTTT.

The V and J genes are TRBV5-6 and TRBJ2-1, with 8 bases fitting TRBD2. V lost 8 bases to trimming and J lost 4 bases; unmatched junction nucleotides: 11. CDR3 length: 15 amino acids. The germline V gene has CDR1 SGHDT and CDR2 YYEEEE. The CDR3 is CASRDTGGLYNEQFF. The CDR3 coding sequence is TGTGCCAGTAGAGATACGGGGGGGCTATACAATGAGCAGTTCTTC.

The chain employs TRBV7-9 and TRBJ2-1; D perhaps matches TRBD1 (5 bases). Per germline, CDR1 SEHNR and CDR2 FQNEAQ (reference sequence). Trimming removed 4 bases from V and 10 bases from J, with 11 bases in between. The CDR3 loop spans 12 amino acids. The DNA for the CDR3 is TGTGCCAGCAGCTCCGACAGCAGGGAGCAGTTCTTC. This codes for CASSSDSREQFF.

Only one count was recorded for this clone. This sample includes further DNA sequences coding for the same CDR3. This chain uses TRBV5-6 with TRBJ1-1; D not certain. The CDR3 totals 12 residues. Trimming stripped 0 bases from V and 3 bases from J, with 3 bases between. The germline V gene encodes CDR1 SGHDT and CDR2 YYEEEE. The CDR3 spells CASSLGDTEAFF. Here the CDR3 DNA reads TGTGCCAGCAGCTTGGGGGACACTGAAGCTTTCTTT.

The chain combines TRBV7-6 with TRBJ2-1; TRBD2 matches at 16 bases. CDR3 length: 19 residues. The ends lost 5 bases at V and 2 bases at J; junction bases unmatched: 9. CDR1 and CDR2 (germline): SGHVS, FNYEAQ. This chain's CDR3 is CASSQRGLAGGGPYNEQFF. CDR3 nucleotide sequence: TGTGCCAGCAGCCAACGGGGACTAGCGGGAGGGGGGCCCTACAATGAGCAGTTCTTC. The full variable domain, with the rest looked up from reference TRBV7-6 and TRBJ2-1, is GAGVSQSPRYKVTKRGQDVALRCDPISGHVSLYWYRQALGQGPEFLTYFNYEAQQDKSGLPNDRFSAERPEGSISTLTIQRTEQRDSAMYRCASSQRGLAGGGPYNEQFFGPGTRLTVL.

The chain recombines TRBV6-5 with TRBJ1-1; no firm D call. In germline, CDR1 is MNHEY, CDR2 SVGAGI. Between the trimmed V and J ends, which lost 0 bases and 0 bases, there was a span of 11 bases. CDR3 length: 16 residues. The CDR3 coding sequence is TGTGCCAGCAGTTACTCGGGCCGACGAATGAACACTGAAGCTTTCTTT. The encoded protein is CASSYSGRRMNTEAFF.

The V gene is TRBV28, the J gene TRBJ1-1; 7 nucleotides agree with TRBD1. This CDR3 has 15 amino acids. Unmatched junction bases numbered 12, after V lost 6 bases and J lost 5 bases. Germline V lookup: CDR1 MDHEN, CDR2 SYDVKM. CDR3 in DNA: TGTGCCAGCAGCGTTATAGGGGGCGAGGGAACTGAAGCTTTCTTT. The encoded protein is CASSVIGGEGTEAFF.

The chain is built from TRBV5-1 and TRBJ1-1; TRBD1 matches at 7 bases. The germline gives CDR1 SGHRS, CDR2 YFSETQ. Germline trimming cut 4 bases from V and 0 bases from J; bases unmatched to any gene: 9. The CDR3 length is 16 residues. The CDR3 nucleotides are TGCGCCAGCAGCCTCAGGGGGGGGCGGCTGAACACTGAAGCTTTCTTT. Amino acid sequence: CASSLRGGRLNTEAFF.

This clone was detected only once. Here the CDR3 DNA reads TGTGCCAGCAGCCCTGGCCTGGGCGGGAGGCAATACGAGCAGTACTTC. Its translation is CASSPGLGGRQYEQYF. V is TRBV9 and J is TRBJ2-7, with 8 nucleotides matching TRBD2. CDR3 length equals 16 residues. Germline loops: CDR1 SGDLS, CDR2 YYNGEE. With 4 bases clipped from V and 4 bases from J, the junction kept 13 bases outside the gene matches.

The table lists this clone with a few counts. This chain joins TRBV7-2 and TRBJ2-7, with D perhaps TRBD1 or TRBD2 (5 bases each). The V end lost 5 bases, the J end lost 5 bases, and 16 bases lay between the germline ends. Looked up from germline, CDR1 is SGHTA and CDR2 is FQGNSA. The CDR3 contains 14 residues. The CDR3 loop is CASSIRDGGDEQYF. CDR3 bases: TGTGCCAGCAGCATCCGGGACGGCGGCGACGAGCAGTACTTC.

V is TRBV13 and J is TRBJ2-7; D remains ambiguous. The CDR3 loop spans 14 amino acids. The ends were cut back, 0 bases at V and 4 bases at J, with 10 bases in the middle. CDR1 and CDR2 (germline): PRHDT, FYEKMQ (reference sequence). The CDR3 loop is CASSLGGIGYEQYF. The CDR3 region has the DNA TGTGCCAGCAGCTTAGGTGGTATTGGTTACGAGCAGTACTTC.

In nucleotides, the CDR3 is TGTGCCAGCACCACAGCGGGACAGACGGAATTTAACTATGGCTACACCTTC. This gives the protein CASTTAGQTEFNYGYTF. The chain joins TRBV28 to TRBJ1-2; 7 nucleotides line up with TRBD1. V trimming: 7 bases; J trimming: 1 base; junction bases outside the gene matches: 15. Germline loops: CDR1 MDHEN, CDR2 SYDVKM. CDR3 length: 17 amino acids.